The rows below give T cell receptor beta chains drawn from one sample of a study of OX40 agonist ivuxolimab in advanced cancers. TCRdb's copy holds only in-frame clones and misses some; the assay was immunoSEQ multiplex PCR. The data hold 55,000 to 85,000 clones, with 87% observed a single time. Material: CD4+ or CD8+ T cells sorted from blood, obtained in a trial of the OX40 agonist ivuxolimab. These receptors were collected from an adult with an advanced solid tumor such as melanoma, head and neck, liver or kidney cancer. The CDR3 runs from the conserved cysteine through the conserved F or W. D genes are given only for firm matches. Expanded clones get a size class; other rows say once, few or many, or leave the size out.

NA | TRBJ1-1 | TRBV18 | NA | TGTGCCAGCTCACCGGCGTCAAGCAACACTGAAGCTTTCTTT | CASSPASSNTEAFF
NA | TRBJ2-5 | TRBV7-2 | TRBD2 | TGTGCCAGCAGCTTAGGGTCTAGCGGGAGTGTGGAGACCCAGTACTTC | CASSLGSSGSVETQYF
NA | TRBJ2-3 | TRBV28 | TRBD2 | TGTGCCAGCAGCCCCCCGGGAGCGGGAGGGTGGACAGATACGCAGTATTTT | CASSPPGAGGWTDTQYF
once | TRBJ1-3 | TRBV7-9 | NA | TGTGCCAGCAGCTTGGTACAGCTCTCTGGAAACACCATATATTTT | CASSLVQLSGNTIYF
NA | TRBJ2-1 | TRBV28 | NA | TGTGCCAGCAGTTCAACAGGGGGAGGGCAAAAGAATGAGCAGTTCTTC | CASSSTGGGQKNEQFF
few | TRBJ1-2 | TRBV11-2 | NA | TGTGCCAGCAGCTTAGAACGGACAGACCCTGGCTACACCTTC | CASSLERTDPGYTF
NA | TRBJ1-1 | TRBV19 | NA | TGTGCCAGTAGTACCCACTTCGTCCAGGACAATAAGAACACTGAAGCTTTCTTT | CASSTHFVQDNKNTEAFF
NA | TRBJ2-5 | TRBV5-1 | NA | TGCGCCAGCAGCTTGGCCGGATACAGGGAAGAGACCCAGTACTTC | CASSLAGYREETQYF
NA | TRBJ2-3 | TRBV5-1 | NA | TGCGCCAGCAGCTTGGAGGGGGTGACTAGCACAGATACGCAGTATTTT | CASSLEGVTSTDTQYF
few | TRBJ2-1 | TRBV18 | NA | TGTGCCAGCTCACCAGATAGGCAGGGTGGGCAGTTCTTC | CASSPDRQGGQFF
NA | TRBJ2-3 | TRBV27 | NA | TGTGCCAGCAGAGAGTTAGGTCGTAGCACAGATACGCAGTATTTT | CASRELGRSTDTQYF
once | TRBJ2-1 | TRBV28 | NA | TGTGCCAGCAGTTTGACGGACGGGAAGAATGAGCAGTTCTTC | CASSLTDGKNEQFF
few | TRBJ2-7 | TRBV20-1 | NA | TGCAGTGCCACAGGGTCAGTCGAGCAGTACTTC | CSATGSVEQYF
few | TRBJ1-3 | TRBV7-3 | NA | TGTGCCAGCAGCTTAAGGTCTGGAAACACCATATATTTT | CASSLRSGNTIYF
NA | TRBJ1-1 | TRBV7-2 | TRBD1 | TGTGCCAGCAGCTTAGGAGGGACAGGCCGGATGAACACTGAAGCTTTCTTT | CASSLGGTGRMNTEAFF
NA | TRBJ2-5 | TRBV6-6 | NA | TGTGCCAGCAGCCTACGGGAGACCCAGTACTTC | CASSLRETQYF
NA | TRBJ2-1 | TRBV5-6 | NA | TGTGCCAGCACCTCCTCAAGGACCGACTCCTTTAATGAGCAGTTCTTC | CASTSSRTDSFNEQFF
NA | TRBJ1-2 | TRBV5-1 | TRBD1 | TGCGCCAGCAGCTCGGTGGACAGGGTGGGTGGCTACACCTTC | CASSSVDRVGGYTF
NA | TRBJ2-7 | TRBV30 | NA | TGTGCAGGGCGATGGCAGGCCTACGAGCAGTACTTC | CAGRWQAYEQYF
NA | TRBJ2-1 | TRBV7-2 | NA | TGTGCCATTTCGGTCTACAATGAGCAGTTCTTC | CAISVYNEQFF
few | TRBJ1-6 | TRBV5-6 | TRBD1 | TGTGCCAGCAGCTTGGATGGGACAGGGGTGAGTCTTCGGGCCCTCCACTTT | CASSLDGTGVSLRALHF
NA | TRBJ2-5 | TRBV5-1 | TRBD2 | TGCGCCAGCAGCTTAGGACTAGCGGGTCAAGAGACCCAGTACTTC | CASSLGLAGQETQYF
few | TRBJ2-7 | TRBV9 | TRBD1 | TGTGCCAGCAGCAATTCAGCAGGGGGCCACGAGCAGTACTTC | CASSNSAGGHEQYF
NA | TRBJ2-1 | TRBV28 | NA | TGTGCCAGCCTCGGTAGGACATCGGGCTTGTACAATGAGCAGTTCTTC | CASLGRTSGLYNEQFF
NA | TRBJ2-7 | TRBV6-6 | NA | TGTGCCAGCAGTCTCGTCTACGAGCAGTACTTC | CASSLVYEQYF
NA | TRBJ2-1 | TRBV15 | TRBD2 | TGTGCCACCAGCGGAGGGGGACTAGCGGGAGGTAATGAGCAGTTCTTC | CATSGGGLAGGNEQFF